The 6 T cell receptor beta chains given below trace back to one sample, sequenced in a study of vaccination and CD4 T cells after COVID-19. Sequencing of the DNA from cultured CD4+ T cells was carried out with the Oncomine TCR Beta short-read assay. One entry per CDR3 protein, called by TCRdb with MiXCR from the PCR reads. The sample holds fewer than 9,500 distinct CDR3 sequences, over 45% seen once. These receptors' antigens are unknown. Treatment denoted: roughly ten-day PBMC culture with coronavirus spike peptide pools or control peptides (ViraFEST assay). Material for sequencing was CD4+ T cells from blood, cultured in vitro. The receptors stem from a human donor who had recovered from COVID-19.

This clonotype was counted between two and nine times. V gene TRBV20-1 combines with J gene TRBJ1-1; no clear D gene. This CDR3 is 13 amino acids long. The germline gives CDR1 DFQATT, CDR2 SNEGSKA (reference sequence). V was shortened by 5 bases and J by 2 bases, with 12 bases between the two germline ends. CDR3: CSAGSRVNTEAFF. Written as DNA, the CDR3 is TGCAGTGCTGGCTCCAGAGTAAACACTGAAGCTTTCTTT.

This clonotype has just a few counts. The chain recombines TRBV7-6 with TRBJ2-3; D tentatively fits TRBD1 or TRBD2 (6 bases each). The CDR3 length is 18 residues. The V end was cut by 4 bases, the J end by 1 base, with 21 bases between. Germline values: CDR1 SGHVS, CDR2 FNYEAQ. In DNA, the CDR3 is TGTGCCAGCAGCTCCCGCTACGGGGGCCGCGTTCGCACAGATACGCAGTATTTT. It encodes CASSSRYGGRVRTDTQYF.

The chain combines TRBV28 with TRBJ1-2, with D possibly TRBD1 on 5 matching bases. Trimming removed 3 bases at V and 4 bases at J, with 12 bases between. The CDR3 covers 14 residues. Germline V gives CDR1 MDHEN, CDR2 SYDVKM. The CDR3 region is CASSFHGRGYGYTF. CDR3 in DNA: TGTGCCAGCAGTTTTCACGGGAGGGGCTATGGCTACACCTTC.

This clonotype was detected only once. The chain joins TRBV5-1 to TRBJ2-5, with D maybe TRBD1 (5 bases). CDR1 and CDR2 (germline): SGHRS, YFSETQ. V was trimmed by 4 bases and J by 3 bases, leaving 10 bases between them. This CDR3 spans 13 amino acids. CDR3 sequence: CASSRQSEETQYF. For the CDR3, the DNA is TGCGCCAGCAGCCGACAGTCAGAAGAGACCCAGTACTTC.

This clonotype was observed a single time. The chain is built from TRBV20-1 and TRBJ2-7, with a possible D match to TRBD1 (5 bases). Germline V gene sequence: CDR1 DFQATT, CDR2 SNEGSKA (reference sequence). The V and J ends lost 3 bases and 4 bases respectively, with 7 bases between them. The CDR3 runs to 11 residues. The CDR3 reads CSASPGYEQYF. The CDR3 nucleotides are TGCAGTGCTAGCCCAGGGTACGAGCAGTACTTC.

This clonotype has a handful of counts. The V and J genes are TRBV6-5 and TRBJ1-4; D is ambiguous. CDR1 MNHEY and CDR2 SVGAGI come from the germline V gene. The V end was cut by 2 bases, the J end by 8 bases, with 9 bases between. The CDR3 has 13 amino acids. CDR3 DNA: TGTGCCAGCAGTTACAGGGAGGGAGAAAAACTGTTTTTT. This translates into CASSYREGEKLFF.